Detailed here is one TCR beta chain. This entry is derived from a study of blood T cell repertoires in COVID-19. Source study methods: Estimation of nucleated cell counts relied on the amplification of reference gene primers. Measured with immunoSEQ multiplex PCR; TCRdb has only the in-frame clones, and not every one. Clone size and V and J calls were adopted from that table, with D and trimming inferred from the DNA. In the table there are 230,000 or so clones, around 80% of which are singletons. This receptor was taken from a man aged 40-55 years with active or convalescent COVID-19. Sequencing was carried out using peripheral blood.

CDR3 nucleotide sequence: TGTGCCAGCAGCTTAAGAGGGGGTAGCGGGAGAAGAGAGACCCAGTACTTC. Its protein is CASSLRGGSGRRETQYF. The genes are TRBV7-6 and TRBJ2-5; 9 nucleotides align to TRBD2. Trimming removed 2 bases from V and 4 bases from J; junction bases left unmatched: 11. Per germline, CDR1 SGHVS and CDR2 FNYEAQ. This CDR3 has 17 residues.